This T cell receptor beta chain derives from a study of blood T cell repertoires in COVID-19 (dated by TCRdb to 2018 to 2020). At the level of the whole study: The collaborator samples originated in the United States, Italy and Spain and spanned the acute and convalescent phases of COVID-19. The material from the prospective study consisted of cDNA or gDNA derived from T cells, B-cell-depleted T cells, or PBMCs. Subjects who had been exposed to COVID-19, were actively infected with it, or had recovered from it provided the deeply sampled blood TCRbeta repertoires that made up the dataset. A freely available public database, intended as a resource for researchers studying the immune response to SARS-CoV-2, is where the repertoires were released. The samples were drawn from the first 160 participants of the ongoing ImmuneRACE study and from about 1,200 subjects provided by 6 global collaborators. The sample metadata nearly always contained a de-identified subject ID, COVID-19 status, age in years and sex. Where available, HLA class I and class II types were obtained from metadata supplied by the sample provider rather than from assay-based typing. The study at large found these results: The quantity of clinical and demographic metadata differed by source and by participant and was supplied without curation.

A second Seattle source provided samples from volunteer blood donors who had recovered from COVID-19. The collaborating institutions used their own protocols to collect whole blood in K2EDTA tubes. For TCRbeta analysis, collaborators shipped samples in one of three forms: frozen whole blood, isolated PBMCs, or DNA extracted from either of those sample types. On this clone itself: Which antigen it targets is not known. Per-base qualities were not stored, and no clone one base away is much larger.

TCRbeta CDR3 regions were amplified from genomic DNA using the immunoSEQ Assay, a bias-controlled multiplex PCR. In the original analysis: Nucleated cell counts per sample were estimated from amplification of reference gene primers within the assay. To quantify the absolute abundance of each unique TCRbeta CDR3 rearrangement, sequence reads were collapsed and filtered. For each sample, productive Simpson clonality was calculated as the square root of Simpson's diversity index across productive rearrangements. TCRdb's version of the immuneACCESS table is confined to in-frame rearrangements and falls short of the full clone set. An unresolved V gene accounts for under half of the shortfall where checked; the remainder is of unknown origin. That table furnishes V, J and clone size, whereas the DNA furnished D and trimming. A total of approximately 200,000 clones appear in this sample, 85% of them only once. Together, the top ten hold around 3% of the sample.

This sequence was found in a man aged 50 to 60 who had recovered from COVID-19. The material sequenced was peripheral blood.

The CDR3 protein: CASSSYQGGLDEQFF. The nucleotide sequence is TGTGCCAGCAGTTCATATCAGGGTGGTCTGGATGAGCAGTTCTTC. The sequence joins TRBV25-1 to TRBJ2-1; D gene: possibly TRBD1, on 5 matching bases. CDR1 and CDR2, per the germline V gene, are MGHDK and SYGVNS. The CDR3 covers 15 residues, taking in both the cysteine and the phenylalanine. Only CDR3 DNA is held: 45 bases, read in frame from base 1. The junction carries 19 bases between V and J, which are trimmed by 5 bases and 8 bases respectively.